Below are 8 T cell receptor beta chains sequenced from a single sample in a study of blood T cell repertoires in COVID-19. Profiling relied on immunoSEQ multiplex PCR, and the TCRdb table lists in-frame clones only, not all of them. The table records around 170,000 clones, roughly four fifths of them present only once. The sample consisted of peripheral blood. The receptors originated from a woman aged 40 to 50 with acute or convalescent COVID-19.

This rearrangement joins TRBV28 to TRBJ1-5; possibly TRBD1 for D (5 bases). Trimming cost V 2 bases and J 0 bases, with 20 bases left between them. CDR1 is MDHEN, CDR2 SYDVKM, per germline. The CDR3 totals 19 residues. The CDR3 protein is CASSLRPSSRQYSNQPQHF. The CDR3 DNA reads TGTGCCAGCAGTTTAAGGCCTTCATCCCGACAGTATAGCAATCAGCCCCAGCATTTT.

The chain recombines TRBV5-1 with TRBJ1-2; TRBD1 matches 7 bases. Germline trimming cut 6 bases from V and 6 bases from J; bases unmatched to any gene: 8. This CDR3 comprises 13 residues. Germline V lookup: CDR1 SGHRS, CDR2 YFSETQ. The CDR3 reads CASTDRVIDGYTF. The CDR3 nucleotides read TGCGCCAGCACCGACAGGGTTATTGATGGCTACACCTTC.

The CDR3 DNA follows: TGTGCCAGCAGCGTAGTGGACAGGAGGAACACCGGGGAGCTGTTTTTT. It specifies CASSVVDRRNTGELFF. The chain employs TRBV9 and TRBJ2-2, with 7 positions matching TRBD1. Germline assignment: CDR1 SGDLS and CDR2 YYNGEE. This CDR3 is built from 16 residues. J gave up 1 base and V 0 bases, and 3 bases lay outside the gene matches.

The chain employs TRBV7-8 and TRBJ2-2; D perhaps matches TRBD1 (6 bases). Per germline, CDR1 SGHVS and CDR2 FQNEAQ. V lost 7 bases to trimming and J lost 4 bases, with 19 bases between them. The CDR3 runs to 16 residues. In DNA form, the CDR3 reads TGTGCCAGCACCCCCGGGGCAGGGGTTGTCACCGGGGAGCTGTTTTTT. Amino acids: CASTPGAGVVTGELFF.

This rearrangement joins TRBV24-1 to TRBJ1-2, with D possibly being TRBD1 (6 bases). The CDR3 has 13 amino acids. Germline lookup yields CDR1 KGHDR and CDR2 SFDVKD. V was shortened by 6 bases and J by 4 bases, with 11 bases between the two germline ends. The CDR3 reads CATSPDRSYGYTF. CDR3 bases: TGTGCCACCAGTCCCGACAGGAGCTATGGCTACACCTTC.

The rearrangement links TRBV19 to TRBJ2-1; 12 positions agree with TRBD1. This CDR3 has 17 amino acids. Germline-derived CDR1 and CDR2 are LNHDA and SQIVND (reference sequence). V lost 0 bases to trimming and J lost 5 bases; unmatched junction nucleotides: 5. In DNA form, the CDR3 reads TGTGCCAGTAGTATAGATGGGGACAGGGGGCCGAACAATGAGCAGTTCTTC. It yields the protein CASSIDGDRGPNNEQFF.

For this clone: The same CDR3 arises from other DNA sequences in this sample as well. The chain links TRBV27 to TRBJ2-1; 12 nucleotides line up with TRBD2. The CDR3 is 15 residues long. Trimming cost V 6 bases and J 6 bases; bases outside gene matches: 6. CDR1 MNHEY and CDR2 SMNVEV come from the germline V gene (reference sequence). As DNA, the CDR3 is TGTGCCAGCAGCCTACTAGCGGGAGGTCTCAATGAGCAGTTCTTC. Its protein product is CASSLLAGGLNEQFF.

The CDR3 spells CASSSPTGTDYGYTF. DNA for the CDR3: TGTGCCAGCAGTTCCCCGACAGGGACTGACTATGGCTACACCTTC. V and J are TRBV6-5 and TRBJ1-2, with 7 nucleotides matching TRBD1. Trimming at V came to 4 bases and at J to 3 bases, leaving 8 bases not matched to a gene. The CDR3 has 15 residues. From germline, CDR1 is MNHEY and CDR2 SVGAGI.